The rows below give T cell receptor beta chains drawn from one sample of a study of T cell responses to AZD1222 COVID-19 vaccine. Libraries were prepared by immunoSEQ multiplex PCR; TCRdb keeps only in-frame clonotypes and omits some of them. Of about 150,000 clones in the sample, 91% were seen once. Sequencing was performed on peripheral blood, taken on day 0 of AZD1222 vaccination. The receptor source for this set is an adult in good health. The CDR3 runs from the conserved cysteine through the conserved F or W. The D gene is left open where the match is weak.

j_call | d_call | v_call | cdr3_aa | cdr3_nt
TRBJ2-3 | TRBD2 | TRBV6-1 | CASSERFMLAGRVDTQYF | TGTGCCAGCAGTGAAAGGTTCATGTTAGCGGGACGTGTAGATACGCAGTATTTT
TRBJ2-1 | TRBD2 | TRBV4-1 | CASSPSGSYNEQFF | TGCGCCAGCAGTCCTAGCGGTTCCTACAATGAGCAGTTCTTC
TRBJ1-5 | NA | TRBV28 | CASSLQVQPQHF | TGTGCCAGCAGTCTGCAGGTTCAGCCCCAGCATTTT
TRBJ2-2 | TRBD2 | TRBV4-1 | CASSQLAGGGTGELFF | TGCGCCAGCAGCCAACTAGCGGGAGGTGGCACCGGGGAGCTGTTTTTT
TRBJ2-5 | TRBD2 | TRBV7-7 | CASSSSGGGTQYF | TGTGCTAGCAGTTCTAGCGGTGGAGGGACCCAGTACTTC
TRBJ1-5 | NA | TRBV9 | CASSPPGGNQPQHF | TGTGCCAGCAGCCCCCCCGGGGGCAATCAGCCCCAGCATTTT
TRBJ2-5 | NA | TRBV4-1 | CASSQGILETQYF | TGCGCCAGCAGCCAAGGAATATTAGAGACCCAGTACTTC
TRBJ2-5 | NA | TRBV18 | CASSLDQETQYF | TGTGCCAGCTCGCTAGACCAAGAGACCCAGTACTTC
TRBJ2-7 | NA | TRBV2 | CASSAEWGVFGNPNEQYF | TGTGCCAGCAGTGCCGAGTGGGGGGTGTTTGGGAACCCGAACGAGCAGTACTTC
TRBJ2-7 | NA | TRBV7-2 | CASSSPPGGDSYEQYF | TGTGCCAGCAGCTCCCCCCCGGGCGGGGACTCCTACGAGCAGTACTTC
TRBJ2-5 | TRBD2 | TRBV29-1 | CSVRGLAGAGWETQYF | TGCAGCGTACGGGGACTAGCGGGAGCAGGATGGGAGACCCAGTACTTC